The present T cell receptor (beta chain) was sequenced within a study of cytomegalovirus exposure and HLA in healthy donors. Study-level findings and limits: Cytomegalovirus association was listed for roughly 160 TCR beta chains. As was reported, the classifier diagnosed cytomegalovirus status with high specificity and sensitivity.

Clones were read by immunoSEQ multiplex PCR, and TCRdb kept only the in-frame ones, dropping some. The data hold over 110,000 clones, with 70% to 90% observed a single time. A word on this clone: The antigen is undetermined.

The length of the CDR3 is 14 residues. With 2 bases removed from V and 8 bases from J, the gap between germline ends came to 15 bases. Germline V gene lookup returns CDR1 MNHEY and CDR2 SMNVEV (reference sequence). Sequences were obtained from PBMCs. This receptor was identified in a man younger than 35 in good health and CMV-seronegative. The rearrangement uses TRBV27 and TRBJ1-2; D is possibly TRBD1 (6 bases). In DNA, the CDR3 is TGTGCCAGCAGTTTAACTATGGGGGCTTGGGGCTACACCTTC. Translated: CASSLTMGAWGYTF.